The 8 T cell receptor beta chains given below trace back to one sample, sequenced in a study of shared clonotypes between healthy human individuals. Generated by immunoSEQ multiplex PCR, the TCRdb table keeps only in-frame clones and is missing some. This sample has over a million clones, with 60% to 80% found just once. The sequenced sample was memory CD4+ T cells sorted from blood. The sample's subset: CD45RA-negative fraction. These receptors were obtained from a man between 18 and 29 years old in good health.

The genes are TRBV2 and TRBJ2-7; possible D gene TRBD2, 6 bases. There are 14 residues in the CDR3. Germline V CDR1 and CDR2: SNHLY, FYNNEI. The V and J ends lost 8 bases and 0 bases respectively, with 14 bases between them. The CDR3 DNA sequence: TGTGCCAGCCTTACGGGAGAAGGCTCCTACGAGCAGTACTTC. Encoded protein: CASLTGEGSYEQYF.

CDR3 sequence (DNA): TGTGCCAGCAGTGACCGTGACGGCTCTGGAAACACCATATATTTT. This codes for CASSDRDGSGNTIYF. V usage is TRBV2 and J usage is TRBJ1-3; D not certain. V was shortened by 3 bases and J by 0 bases, with 9 bases between the two germline ends. From germline, CDR1 is SNHLY and CDR2 FYNNEI. The CDR3 has 15 residues.

The J gene is TRBJ1-2, the V gene TRBV10-3; TRBD1 is a possible D gene (6 bases). Deletions cut 5 bases from V and 5 bases from J, with 15 bases between. There are 14 residues in the CDR3. Germline-derived CDR1 and CDR2 are ENHRY and SYGVKD. CDR3 in amino acids: CAISRAGEGYGYTF. For the CDR3, the DNA is TGTGCCATCAGTCGGGCAGGGGAGGGGTATGGCTACACCTTC.

The chain is built from TRBV7-2 and TRBJ2-5; the match to TRBD1 covers 8 bases. After removal of 4 bases from V and 1 base from J, the junction contained 8 bases not matched to a gene. This CDR3 comprises 16 residues. From germline, CDR1 is SGHTA and CDR2 FQGNSA. CDR3 sequence: CASSSSDRGSQETQYF. CDR3 sequence (DNA): TGTGCCAGCAGCTCAAGTGACAGGGGCTCCCAAGAGACCCAGTACTTC. The full variable domain, its missing parts supplied by reference TRBV7-2 and TRBJ2-5, is GAGVSQSPSNKVTEKGKDVELRCDPISGHTALYWYRQSLGQGLEFLIYFQGNSAPDKSGLPSDRFSAERTGGSVSTLTIQRTQQEDSAVYLCASSSSDRGSQETQYFGPGTRLLVL.

This clone was detected only a few times. The V call is TRBV2, the J call TRBJ2-3; D unresolved. The CDR3 covers 14 residues. V lost 6 bases and J 4 bases, leaving 14 bases between the germline ends. Germline CDR1 and CDR2: SNHLY and FYNNEI. The CDR3 region is CASRGGQPPDTQYF. CDR3 bases: TGTGCCAGCAGGGGTGGGCAACCACCAGATACGCAGTATTTT. The full variable domain, its missing parts supplied by reference TRBV2 and TRBJ2-3, is EPEVTQTPSHQVTQMGQEVILRCVPISNHLYFYWYRQILGQKVEFLVSFYNNEISEKSEIFDDQFSVERPDGSNFTLKIRSTKLEDSAMYFCASRGGQPPDTQYFGPGTRLTVL.

This clone appeared a single time. The CDR3 loop is CASSLKISTFTTGELFF. CDR3 nucleotides: TGTGCCAGCAGTTTAAAAATTTCAACGTTCACGACCGGGGAGCTGTTTTTT. V and J are TRBV27 and TRBJ2-2, with D hard to call. V shed 2 bases and J shed 5 bases, with 18 bases lying between them. In germline, CDR1 is MNHEY, CDR2 SMNVEV (reference sequence). The CDR3 runs 17 residues.

This clone was seen only once. J is TRBJ2-3 and V is TRBV4-3; 8 bases fit TRBD2. V dropped 1 base and J dropped 1; count of bases not matched to a gene: 7. There are 17 residues in the CDR3. Per the germline V gene, CDR1 is LGHNA and CDR2 is YSLEER. CDR3 nucleotides: TGCGCCAGCAGCCAAGGAGGCGGGAGGAAGGGCACAGATACGCAGTATTTT. Translated, it gives CASSQGGGRKGTDTQYF.

In its sample, this clone was seen a few times. The chain joins TRBV27 to TRBJ2-3; D is undetermined. CDR1 is MNHEY, CDR2 SMNVEV, per germline (reference sequence). This CDR3 is built from 11 residues. V shed 3 bases and J shed 7 bases, with 5 bases lying between them. The CDR3 is CASSLGNTQYF. CDR3 coding DNA: TGTGCCAGCAGTTTGGGGAATACGCAGTATTTT.